The 15 T cell receptor beta chains below come from one sample, sequenced in a study of blood T cell repertoires in COVID-19. Profiled with immunoSEQ multiplex PCR; TCRdb holds only in-frame clones, not every one. The sample lists 18,000 or so clones; 85% to 95% were seen once. Sequenced: peripheral blood. The source is a woman in her forties or fifties with active COVID-19.

The chain has TRBV27 and TRBJ1-3, with 9 bases that match TRBD1. CDR1 and CDR2 (germline): MNHEY, SMNVEV (reference sequence). CDR3 length: 17 amino acids. The ends lost 6 bases at V and 8 bases at J; junction bases unmatched: 17. In nucleotides, the CDR3 is TGTGCCAGCAGGGGACAGGGAGTAGAAACGGCGGGGGACACCATATATTTT. This gives the protein CASRGQGVETAGDTIYF.

V is TRBV5-4 and J is TRBJ2-7; possible D gene TRBD1, 6 bases. The CDR3 length is 15 residues. Between the trimmed V and J ends, which lost 0 bases and 6 bases, there was a span of 16 bases. Germline V gives CDR1 SGHNT, CDR2 YYREEE (reference sequence). The CDR3 DNA sequence: TGTGCCAGCAGCTTGGAAGGGACATCCTCCACCGAGCAGTACTTC. Its translation is CASSLEGTSSTEQYF. Full variable domain (outside the CDR3, taken from reference TRBV5-4 and TRBJ2-7): ETGVTQSPTHLIKTRGQQVTLRCSSQSGHNTVSWYQQALGQGPQFIFQYYREEENGRGNFPPRFSGLQFPNYSSELNVNALELDDSALYLCASSLEGTSSTEQYFGPGTRLTVT.

The CDR3 nucleotides read TGTGCCAGCCTTAGCGGGAGGGCCCCAGATACGCAGTATTTT. This encodes CASLSGRAPDTQYF. The genes are TRBV6-5 and TRBJ2-3, with TRBD2 identical over 11 bases. This CDR3 comprises 14 residues. Germline CDR1 MNHEY, CDR2 SVGAGI. With V trimmed by 8 bases and J by 4 bases, 5 bases remained unmatched.

This chain uses TRBV11-2 with TRBJ1-3, with D maybe TRBD1 (5 bases). This CDR3 spans 14 amino acids. CDR1 is SGHAT and CDR2 is FQNNGV in the germline V gene. V was trimmed by 4 bases and J by 2 bases, leaving 9 bases between them. The CDR3 spells CASSYGTAGNTIYF. The CDR3 region has the DNA TGTGCCAGCAGCTACGGGACTGCTGGAAACACCATATATTTT.

The CDR3 region is CASSMGQGRTEAFF. Written as DNA, the CDR3 is TGTGCCAGTAGTATGGGACAGGGAAGGACTGAAGCTTTCTTT. The gene calls are TRBV19 and TRBJ1-1; 9 positions match TRBD1. Losses at the gene ends were 3 bases for V and 5 bases for J; bases not matched to a gene: 4. Germline values: CDR1 LNHDA, CDR2 SQIVND (reference sequence). The CDR3 contains 14 residues.

This chain joins TRBV30 and TRBJ2-6, with TRBD1 matching 10 bases. This CDR3 contains 17 residues. CDR1 is GTSNPN, CDR2 SVGIG, per germline (reference sequence). Losses at the gene ends were 5 bases for V and 4 bases for J; bases not matched to a gene: 11. The CDR3 sequence is CAWGRDRGSPGANVLTF. DNA of the CDR3: TGTGCCTGGGGCCGGGACAGGGGATCTCCAGGGGCCAACGTCCTGACTTTC.

V and J are TRBV3-1 (or the pseudogene TRBV3-2) and TRBJ2-1, with 10 nucleotides matching TRBD1. Germline V gene sequence: CDR1 LGHDT, CDR2 YNNKEL (reference sequence). The CDR3 consists of 16 residues. The J segment lost 7 bases and the V segment lost 4 bases, leaving 10 bases of the junction unmatched. CDR3 loop: CASSPIGGQGPNEQFF. CDR3 DNA: TGTGCCAGCAGCCCCATAGGGGGACAGGGGCCAAATGAGCAGTTCTTC.

J is TRBJ1-1 and V is TRBV5-1; possible D gene TRBD1, 5 bases. Germline V CDR1 and CDR2: SGHRS, YFSETQ. The CDR3 is 15 amino acids. The V gene lost 0 bases and the J gene lost 6 bases, with 15 bases spanning the gap. The CDR3 region is CASSLGFGGDSEAFF. CDR3 bases: TGCGCCAGCAGCTTGGGATTCGGGGGGGATTCTGAAGCTTTCTTT. The entire variable domain, with the rest obtained from reference TRBV5-1 and TRBJ1-1, is as follows: KAGVTQTPRYLIKTRGQQVTLSCSPISGHRSVSWYQQTPGQGLQFLFEYFSETQRNKGNFPGRFSGRQFSNSRSEMNVSTLELGDSALYLCASSLGFGGDSEAFFGQGTRLTVV.

The rearrangement joins TRBV7-9 to TRBJ1-4; D is uncertain. Trimming cost V 4 bases and J 8 bases, with 14 bases left between them. The CDR3 has 14 amino acids. Germline assignment: CDR1 SEHNR and CDR2 FQNEAQ (reference sequence). The CDR3 reads CASSSDATGEKLFF. The CDR3 bases are TGTGCCAGCAGCTCAGACGCAACGGGGGAAAAACTGTTTTTT.

The V gene is TRBV7-8, the J gene TRBJ2-1, with D uncertain. The CDR3 sequence is 12 residues long. Looked up from germline, CDR1 is SGHVS and CDR2 is FQNEAQ. V gave up 5 bases and J gave up 7 bases, with 9 bases separating them. The CDR3 region has the DNA TGTGCCAGCAGCACCTACAGAAATGAGCAGTTCTTC. This encodes CASSTYRNEQFF.

The count of this clone is one. This chain links TRBV19 with TRBJ1-6; 8 bases are shared with TRBD1. V shed 5 bases and J 6 bases; nucleotides not matched to a gene: 3. The CDR3 spans 14 residues. Germline V lookup: CDR1 LNHDA, CDR2 SQIVND (reference sequence). The CDR3 protein is CASSWTGTNSPLHF. CDR3 coding DNA: TGTGCCAGTAGTTGGACAGGGACTAATTCACCCCTCCACTTT.

The chain recombines TRBV4-1 with TRBJ2-7, with unresolved D. This CDR3 contains 14 residues. Looked up from germline, CDR1 is MGHRA and CDR2 is YSYEKL. V was cut by 0 bases and J by 2 bases, with 8 bases left in between. CDR3 sequence reads: CASSQDVQTYEQYF. The CDR3 DNA reads TGCGCCAGCAGCCAAGATGTGCAGACCTACGAGCAGTACTTC.

The chain couples TRBV7-3 to TRBJ2-1; 10 bases fit TRBD2. The CDR3 is 15 residues long. Germline trimming cut 0 bases from V and 5 bases from J; bases unmatched to any gene: 1. CDR1 is SGHTA and CDR2 is FQGTGA in the germline V gene. CDR3 in amino acids: CASSLTGLADNEQFF. The CDR3 DNA reads as TGTGCCAGCAGCTTAACCGGACTAGCGGACAATGAGCAGTTCTTC.

The V call is TRBV5-5, the J call TRBJ2-7, with no clear D. Germline CDR1 is SGHKS and CDR2 is YYEKEE (reference sequence). The CDR3 runs 13 residues. Trimming cost V 1 base and J 3 bases, with 8 bases left between them. CDR3 loop: CASSLSENYEQYF. The CDR3, as DNA: TGTGCCAGCAGCTTGTCCGAGAACTACGAGCAGTACTTC.

The chain carries TRBV7-2 and TRBJ2-1; 7 bases are shared with TRBD2. The ends lost 1 base at V and 1 base at J; junction bases unmatched: 4. This CDR3 comprises 16 residues. From germline, CDR1 is SGHTA and CDR2 FQGNSA. The CDR3 nucleotides are TGTGCCAGCAGCTTAGGTTGGGGGGGGTCCTACAATGAGCAGTTCTTC. Translated, it gives CASSLGWGGSYNEQFF.